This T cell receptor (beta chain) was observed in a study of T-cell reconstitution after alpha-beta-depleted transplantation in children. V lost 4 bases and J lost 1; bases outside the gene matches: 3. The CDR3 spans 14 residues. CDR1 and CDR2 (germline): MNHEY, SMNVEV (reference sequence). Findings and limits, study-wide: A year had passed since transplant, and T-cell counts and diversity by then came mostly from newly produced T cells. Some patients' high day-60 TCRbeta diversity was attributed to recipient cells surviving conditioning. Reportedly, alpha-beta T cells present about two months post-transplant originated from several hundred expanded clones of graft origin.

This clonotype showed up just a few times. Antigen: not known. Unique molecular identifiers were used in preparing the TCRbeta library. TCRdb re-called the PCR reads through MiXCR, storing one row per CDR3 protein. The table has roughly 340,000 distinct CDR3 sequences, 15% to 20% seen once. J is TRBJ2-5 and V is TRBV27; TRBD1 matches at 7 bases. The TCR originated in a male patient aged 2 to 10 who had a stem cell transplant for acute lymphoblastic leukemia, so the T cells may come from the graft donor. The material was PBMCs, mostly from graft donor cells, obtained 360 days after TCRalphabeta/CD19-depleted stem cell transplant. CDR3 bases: TGTGCCAGCAGTTGGGCAGGGGGCCAAGAGACCCAGTACTTC. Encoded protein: CASSWAGGQETQYF.